This T cell receptor (beta chain) was found in a study of PD-1 blockade in classical Hodgkin lymphoma. Broader study findings: Relative to healthy donors, newly diagnosed patients reportedly had lower baseline TCR diversity, which was reported as lower still in relapsed/refractory patients. Any patient who commenced nivolumab under 1 year after ASCT was excluded. Patients who responded completely had about the same baseline diversity as newly diagnosed patients.

As for this clone: Its specificity is not known.

Germline CDR1 is MNHEY and CDR2 is SMNVEV (reference sequence). This CDR3 has 15 amino acids. Between the trimmed V and J ends, which lost 2 bases and 4 bases, there was a span of 12 bases. Profiling relied on immunoSEQ multiplex PCR, and the TCRdb table lists in-frame clones only, not all of them. This repertoire shows tens of thousands of clones, under 95% found once; its top ten account for 8%. Each of the patients experienced relapse following autologous stem cell transplantation, and their brentuximab vedotin exposure differed. J is TRBJ2-1 and V is TRBV27; D not certain. This TCR was sampled from a human donor with classical Hodgkin lymphoma. The starting material was peripheral blood mononuclear cells (PBMCs), obtained at baseline. CDR3 in amino acids: CASSLTAGEYNEQFF. The CDR3 bases are TGTGCCAGCAGTTTAACGGCAGGAGAATACAATGAGCAGTTCTTC.